Each of the 9 T cell receptor beta chains below was sequenced from the same sample in a study of cytomegalovirus exposure and HLA in healthy donors. Repertoires were generated with immunoSEQ multiplex PCR, while TCRdb's copy carries only in-frame clones and drops some. The table records some 98,000 clones, approximately 88% of them present only once. What was sequenced was PBMCs. The source of these receptors is a woman aged 25 to 39 in good health and CMV-seronegative.

The chain carries TRBV27 and TRBJ1-1; D is uncertain. Trimming pared 3 bases from V and 4 bases from J, leaving 9 bases between. The CDR3 covers 13 residues. Germline-derived CDR1 and CDR2 are MNHEY and SMNVEV (reference sequence). This CDR3 reads CASSLRVGTEAFF. Written as DNA, the CDR3 is TGTGCCAGCAGTTTGCGGGTTGGCACTGAAGCTTTCTTT.

The chain uses TRBV7-2 and TRBJ2-7; D is perhaps TRBD2 (5 bases). V dropped 3 bases and J dropped 1 base, with 10 bases sitting between them. CDR3 length: 14 amino acids. Germline V gene data show CDR1 as SGHTA and CDR2 as FQGNSA. CDR3 DNA: TGTGCCAGCAGCTTGGACCGGACTTCCTACGAGCAGTACTTC. Residues: CASSLDRTSYEQYF.

This chain links TRBV28 with TRBJ2-3; tentative D call: TRBD2 (6 bases). The CDR3 totals 15 residues. The ends were cut back, 10 bases at V and 6 bases at J, with 23 bases in the middle. Germline CDR1 reads MDHEN; CDR2 reads SYDVKM. The CDR3 DNA reads as TGTGCCATTAATGGGCGGGGACGAGGGGTGGATACGCAGTATTTT. It is translated as CAINGRGRGVDTQYF.

This clone was seen a handful of times. DNA for the CDR3: TGTGCCACCAGCAGAGACGACGGGGGAAATACGCAGTATTTT. This translates into CATSRDDGGNTQYF. The chain links TRBV15 to TRBJ2-3, with a weak D call TRBD2 (6 bases). CDR3 size: 14 residues. Trimming removed 0 bases at V and 7 bases at J, with 11 bases between. Looked up from germline, CDR1 is LNHNV and CDR2 is YYDKDF (reference sequence).

This sequence joins TRBV7-2 and TRBJ1-1; TRBD1 matches 8 bases. The germline V gene has CDR1 SGHTA and CDR2 FQGNSA. With V trimmed by 5 bases and J by 5 bases, 7 bases remained unmatched. The CDR3 runs to 14 residues. DNA for the CDR3: TGTGCCAGCAGCATTTTACAGGGGGGAACTGAAGCTTTCTTT. Translated: CASSILQGGTEAFF.

This chain joins TRBV5-1 and TRBJ2-7, with D perhaps TRBD2 (6 bases). CDR1 and CDR2 (germline): SGHRS, YFSETQ. V shed 4 bases and J shed 2 bases, with 10 bases lying between them. CDR3 length: 13 residues. The CDR3 bases are TGCGCCAGCAGCGGAGGGGTAACCTACGAGCAGTACTTC. This codes for CASSGGVTYEQYF.

V and J are TRBV15 and TRBJ1-5, with D possibly TRBD1 on 5 matching bases. The germline CDR1 and CDR2 sequences are LNHNV and YYDKDF (reference sequence). The germline V and J ends were trimmed by 3 bases and 3 bases, with 12 bases remaining between them. The CDR3 extends over 15 amino acids. Written as DNA, the CDR3 is TGTGCCACCAGCAGCGGAGACAGAACCAATCAGCCCCAGCATTTT. This encodes CATSSGDRTNQPQHF.

V and J are TRBV15 and TRBJ2-6; possibly TRBD1 for D (5 bases). Germline V gene data show CDR1 as LNHNV and CDR2 as YYDKDF (reference sequence). Trimming pared 3 bases from V and 2 bases from J, leaving 14 bases between. The CDR3 length is 17 residues. The CDR3, as DNA: TGTGCCACCAGCAGCCAGGGCGGTAGGGCTGGGGCCAACGTCCTGACTTTC. Its translation: CATSSQGGRAGANVLTF.

This clone was detected only a few times. This chain connects TRBV15 to TRBJ1-1; 7 nucleotides agree with TRBD1. CDR1 is LNHNV and CDR2 is YYDKDF in the germline V gene (reference sequence). J gave up 5 bases and V 5 bases, and 2 bases lay outside the gene matches. This CDR3 comprises 12 residues. CDR3 sequence: CATSPGGTEAFF. In DNA, the CDR3 is TGTGCCACCAGCCCAGGGGGGACTGAAGCTTTCTTT.